This record concerns one T cell receptor beta chain sequence. The data were obtained in a study of blood T cell repertoires in COVID-19. For the study at large: Samples came from the United States, Italy and Spain, spanning acute and convalescent COVID-19.

There are 14 residues in the CDR3. The ends were cut back, 3 bases at V and 0 bases at J, with 9 bases in the middle. Germline V gene sequence: CDR1 MNHEY, CDR2 SVGAGI. Sequencing was performed with immunoSEQ multiplex PCR; in TCRdb, only in-frame clones are kept and a portion is missing. This sample has approximately 210,000 clones, with roughly 85% found just once. The V and J genes are TRBV6-5 and TRBJ2-7; no definite D call. The receptor was derived from a man aged 25-40 years who had recovered from COVID-19. Sequences were obtained from peripheral blood. In DNA form, the CDR3 reads TGTGCCAGCAGTTATCTTCGGAGCTCCTACGAGCAGTACTTC. This translates into CASSYLRSSYEQYF.